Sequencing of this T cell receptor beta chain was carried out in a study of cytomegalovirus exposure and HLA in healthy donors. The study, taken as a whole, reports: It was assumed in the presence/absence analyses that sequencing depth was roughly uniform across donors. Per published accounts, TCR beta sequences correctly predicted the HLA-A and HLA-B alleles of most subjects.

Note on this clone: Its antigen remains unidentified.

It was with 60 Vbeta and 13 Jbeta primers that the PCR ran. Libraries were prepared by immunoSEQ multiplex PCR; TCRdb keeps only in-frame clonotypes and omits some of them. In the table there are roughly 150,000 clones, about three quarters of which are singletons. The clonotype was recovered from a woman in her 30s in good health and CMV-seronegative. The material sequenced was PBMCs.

In DNA, the CDR3 is TGTGCCAGCAGTCGAAGCGGGGATAGCACCTACGAGCAGTACTTC. It encodes CASSRSGDSTYEQYF. J is TRBJ2-7 and V is TRBV6-1; 7 bases line up with TRBD2. The J segment lost 2 bases and the V segment lost 5 bases, leaving 9 bases of the junction unmatched. The CDR3 spans 15 residues. Germline assignment: CDR1 MNHNS and CDR2 SASEGT.